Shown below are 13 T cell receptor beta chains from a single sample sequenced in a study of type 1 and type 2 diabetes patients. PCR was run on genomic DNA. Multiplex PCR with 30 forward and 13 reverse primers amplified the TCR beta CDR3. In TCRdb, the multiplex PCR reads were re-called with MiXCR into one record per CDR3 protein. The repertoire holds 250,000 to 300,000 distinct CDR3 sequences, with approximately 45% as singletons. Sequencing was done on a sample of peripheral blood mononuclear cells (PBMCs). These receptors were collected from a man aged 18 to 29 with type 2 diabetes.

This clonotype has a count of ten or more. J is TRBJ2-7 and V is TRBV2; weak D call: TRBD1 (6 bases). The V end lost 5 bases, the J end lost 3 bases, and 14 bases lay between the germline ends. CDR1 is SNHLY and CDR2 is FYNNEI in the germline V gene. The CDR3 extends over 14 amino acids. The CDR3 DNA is TGTGCCAGCAGTAACATGGGACAAGACTACGAGCAGTACTTC. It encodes CASSNMGQDYEQYF.

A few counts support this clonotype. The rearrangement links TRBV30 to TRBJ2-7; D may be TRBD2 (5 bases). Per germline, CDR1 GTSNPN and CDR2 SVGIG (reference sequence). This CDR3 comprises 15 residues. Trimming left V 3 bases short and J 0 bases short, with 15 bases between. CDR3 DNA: TGTGCCTGGAGGGAGCGGAGGAGTCGCTCCTACGAGCAGTACTTC. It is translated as CAWRERRSRSYEQYF.

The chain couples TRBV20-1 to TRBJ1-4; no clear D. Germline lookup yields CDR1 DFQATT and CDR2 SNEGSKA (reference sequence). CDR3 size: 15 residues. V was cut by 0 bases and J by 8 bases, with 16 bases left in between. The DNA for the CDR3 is TGCAGTGCTAGAGATACGAGGAGGGTTTGGGAAAAACTGTTTTTT. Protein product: CSARDTRRVWEKLFF.

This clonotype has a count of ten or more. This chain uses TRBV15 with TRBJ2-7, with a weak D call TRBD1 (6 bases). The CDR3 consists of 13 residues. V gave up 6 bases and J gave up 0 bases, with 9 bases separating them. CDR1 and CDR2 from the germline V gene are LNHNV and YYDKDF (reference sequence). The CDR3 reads CATRDSSSYEQYF. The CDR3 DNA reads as TGTGCCACCAGGGACAGTTCCTCCTACGAGCAGTACTTC.

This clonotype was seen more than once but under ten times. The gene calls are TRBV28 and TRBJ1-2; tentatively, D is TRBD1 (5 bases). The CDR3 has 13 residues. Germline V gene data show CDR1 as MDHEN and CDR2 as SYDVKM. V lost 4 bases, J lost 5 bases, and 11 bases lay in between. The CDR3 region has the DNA TGTGCCAGCAGTTCGGGTGGGACTTATGGCTACACCTTC. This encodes CASSSGGTYGYTF.

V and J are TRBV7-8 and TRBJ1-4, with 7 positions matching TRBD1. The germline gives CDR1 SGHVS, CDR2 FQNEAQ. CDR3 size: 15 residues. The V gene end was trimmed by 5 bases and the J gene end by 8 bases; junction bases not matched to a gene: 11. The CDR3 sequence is CASSQTTGLREKLFF. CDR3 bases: TGTGCCAGCAGCCAAACGACAGGGTTAAGGGAAAAACTGTTTTTT.

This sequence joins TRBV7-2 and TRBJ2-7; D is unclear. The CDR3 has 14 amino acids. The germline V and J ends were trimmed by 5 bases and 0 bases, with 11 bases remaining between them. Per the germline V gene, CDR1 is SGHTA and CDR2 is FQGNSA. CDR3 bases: TGTGCCAGCAGCCTACAAAGAAGCTCCTACGAGCAGTACTTC. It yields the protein CASSLQRSSYEQYF.

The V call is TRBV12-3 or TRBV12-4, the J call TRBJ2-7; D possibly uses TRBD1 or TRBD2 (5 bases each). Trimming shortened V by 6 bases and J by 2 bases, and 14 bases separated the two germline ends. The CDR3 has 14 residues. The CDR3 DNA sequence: TGTGCCAGCAGGAGGGACGGGCTTCCCTACGAGCAGTACTTC. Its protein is CASRRDGLPYEQYF.

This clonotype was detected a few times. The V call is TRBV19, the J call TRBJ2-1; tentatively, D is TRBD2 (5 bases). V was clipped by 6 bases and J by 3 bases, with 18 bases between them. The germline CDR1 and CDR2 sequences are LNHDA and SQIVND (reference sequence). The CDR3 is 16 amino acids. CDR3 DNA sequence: TGTGCCAGTAGCCCCACTGGAGCGGCGGACTACAATGAGCAGTTCTTC. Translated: CASSPTGAADYNEQFF.

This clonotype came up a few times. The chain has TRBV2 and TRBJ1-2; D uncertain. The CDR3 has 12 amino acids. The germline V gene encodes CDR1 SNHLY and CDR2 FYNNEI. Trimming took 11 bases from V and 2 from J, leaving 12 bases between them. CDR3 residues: CAGGTTNYGYTF. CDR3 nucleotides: TGTGCCGGAGGTACTACGAACTATGGCTACACCTTC.

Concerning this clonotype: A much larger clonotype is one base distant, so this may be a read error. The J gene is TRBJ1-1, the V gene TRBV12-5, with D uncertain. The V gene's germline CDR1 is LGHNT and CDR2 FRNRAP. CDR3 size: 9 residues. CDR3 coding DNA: TGTGCCAGCGGACCTGAAGCTTTCTTT. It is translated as CASGPEAFF.

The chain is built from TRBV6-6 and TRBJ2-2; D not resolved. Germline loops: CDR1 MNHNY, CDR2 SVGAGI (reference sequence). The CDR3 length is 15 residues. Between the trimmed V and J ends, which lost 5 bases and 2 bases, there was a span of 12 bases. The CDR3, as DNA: TGTGCCAGCAGTCACGGAACCTTAAACACCGGGGAGCTGTTTTTT. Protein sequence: CASSHGTLNTGELFF.

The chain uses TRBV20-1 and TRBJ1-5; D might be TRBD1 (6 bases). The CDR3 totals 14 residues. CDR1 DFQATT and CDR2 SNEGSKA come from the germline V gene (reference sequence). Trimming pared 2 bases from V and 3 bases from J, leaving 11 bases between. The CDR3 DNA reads TGCAGTGCTAGAAAAGGACAGTACAATCAGCCCCAGCATTTT. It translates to CSARKGQYNQPQHF.